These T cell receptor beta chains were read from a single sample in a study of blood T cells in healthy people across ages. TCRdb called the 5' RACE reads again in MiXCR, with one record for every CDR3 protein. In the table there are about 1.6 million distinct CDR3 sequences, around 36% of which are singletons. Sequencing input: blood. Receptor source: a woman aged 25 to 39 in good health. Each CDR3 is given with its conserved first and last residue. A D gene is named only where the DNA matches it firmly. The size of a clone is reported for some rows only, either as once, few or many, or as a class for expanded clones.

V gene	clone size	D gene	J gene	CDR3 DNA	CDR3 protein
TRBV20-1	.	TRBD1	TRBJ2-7	TGCAGTGCTAGGGAGGGGACAGGGGTCTACGAGCAGTACTTC	CSAREGTGVYEQYF
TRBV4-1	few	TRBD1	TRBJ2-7	TGCGCCAGCAGCCAAGATGATACGACAGGGAGTCGCTACGAGCAGTACTTC	CASSQDDTTGSRYEQYF
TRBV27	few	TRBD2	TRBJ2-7	TGTGCCAGCAACCGGGGGGACGAGCAGTACTTC	CASNRGDEQYF
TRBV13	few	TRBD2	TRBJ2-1	TGTGCCAGCAGCTTGGGTCCCCACACTAGCGGGGGTACTTCCTACAATGAGCAGTTCTTC	CASSLGPHTSGGTSYNEQFF
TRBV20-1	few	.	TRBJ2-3	TGCAGTGCTAGAGATCCCAGGGTGTACACGCAGTATTTT	CSARDPRVYTQYF
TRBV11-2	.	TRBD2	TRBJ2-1	TGTGCCAGCAGCTCCCCTAGCGGGCTAGCGGGGCTCAATGAGCAGTTCTTC	CASSSPSGLAGLNEQFF
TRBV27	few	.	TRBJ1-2	TGTGCCAGCATAAAGGGCTATGGCTACACCTTC	CASIKGYGYTF
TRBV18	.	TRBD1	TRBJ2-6	TGTGCCAGCTCACCATCCACGGGACAGGGATTAATTGATAAGCCCTCTGGGGCCAACGCCCTGACTTTC	CASSPSTGQGLIDKPSGANALTF
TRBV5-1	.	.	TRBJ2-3	TGCGCCAGCAGCTGGCCTCAGGACCTCTACACAGATACGCAGTATTTT	CASSWPQDLYTDTQYF
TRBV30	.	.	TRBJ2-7	TGTGCCTGGAGTGTAGGAGCTGGCGAGCAGTACTTC	CAWSVGAGEQYF
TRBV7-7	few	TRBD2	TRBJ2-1	TGTGCCAGCAGCTTACTCAGCGGGGGCCCTCAGTTCTTC	CASSLLSGGPQFF
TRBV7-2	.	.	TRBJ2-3	TGTGCCAGCGGGGGGGCCCCCACAGATACGCAGTATTTT	CASGGAPTDTQYF
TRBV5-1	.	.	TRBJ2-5	TGCGCCAGCAGCTTGGGGCGGGAAGATCAAGAGACCCAGTACTTC	CASSLGREDQETQYF
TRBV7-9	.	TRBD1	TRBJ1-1	TGTGCCAGCAGCTTAGGAACGACAGGGGAAGCTTTCTTT	CASSLGTTGEAFF
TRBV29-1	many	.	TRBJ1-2	TGCAGCGTTGAAGCGACTGTAGGGTATGGCTACACCTTC	CSVEATVGYGYTF
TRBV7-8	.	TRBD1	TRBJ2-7	TGTGCCAGCAGCTTAGGCGCGACAGGGTTGACCTACGAGCAGTACTTC	CASSLGATGLTYEQYF
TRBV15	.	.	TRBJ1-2	TGTGCCACCAGCAGAGATGGCCCGGGTCGCTACACCTTC	CATSRDGPGRYTF
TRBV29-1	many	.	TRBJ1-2	TGCAGCGTTGAAGATCTGGGGGATGGCTACACCTTC	CSVEDLGDGYTF
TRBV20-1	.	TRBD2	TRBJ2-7	TGCAGTGCTGAGCGGGAGGGCCGTTCCGAGCAGTACTTC	CSAEREGRSEQYF
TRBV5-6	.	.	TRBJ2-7	TGTGCCAGCAGCTTGGGGAACAGGGCCTACGAGCAGTACTTC	CASSLGNRAYEQYF
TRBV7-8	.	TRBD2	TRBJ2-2	TGTGCCAGCAGCTTAGTACTAGCGGGAGGGGGAGCCGGGGAGCTGTTTTTT	CASSLVLAGGGAGELFF
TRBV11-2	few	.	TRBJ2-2	TGTGCCAGCAGCCCGGGGATGATCGGGGAGCTGTTTTTT	CASSPGMIGELFF
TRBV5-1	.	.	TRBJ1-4	TGCGCCAGCAGCTTGGCCCGGAGCGAAAAACCGTTTTTT	CASSLARSEKPFF
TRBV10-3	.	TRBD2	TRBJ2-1	TGTGCCGGAGGGACTAGCGGAGAGGTAAATGAGCAGTTCTTC	CAGGTSGEVNEQFF
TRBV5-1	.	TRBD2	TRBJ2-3	TGCGCCAGCAGCTTGGATAGCGGGGGTTCAGGAGATACGCAGTATTTT	CASSLDSGGSGDTQYF
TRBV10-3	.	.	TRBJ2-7	TGTGCCATCGCACCCCAGGGCCCACCCTCCTACGAGCAGTACTTC	CAIAPQGPPSYEQYF
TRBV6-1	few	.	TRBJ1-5	TGTGCCAGTCTGAGGGGGGGCAATCAGCCCCAGCATTTT	CASLRGGNQPQHF
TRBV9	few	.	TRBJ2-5	TGTGCCAGCAGCGCTAAGTACCAAGAGACCCAGTACTTC	CASSAKYQETQYF
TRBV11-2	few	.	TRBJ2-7	TGTGCCAGCAGCCTAGTAGCCAGGGCCCTACTCTACGAGCAGTACTTC	CASSLVARALLYEQYF
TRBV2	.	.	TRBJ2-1	TGTGCCAGCAGGTCGGGGACGGCCCCATGGAATGAGCAGTTCTTC	CASRSGTAPWNEQFF
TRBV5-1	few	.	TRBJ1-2	TGCGCCAGCAGCTTGGCCTGGACCAACAACTATGGCTACACCTTC	CASSLAWTNNYGYTF
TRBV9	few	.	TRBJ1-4	TGTGCCAGCAGCGCTACCGGTGAAAAACTGTTTTTT	CASSATGEKLFF
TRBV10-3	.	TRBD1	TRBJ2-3	TGTGCCATCAGTGCCCCCCCCGGGACAGGGGTCACAGATACGCAGTATTTT	CAISAPPGTGVTDTQYF
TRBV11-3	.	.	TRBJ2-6	TGTGCCTCCCGGGGCTGTGGGGCCAACGTCCTGACTTTC	CASRGCGANVLTF
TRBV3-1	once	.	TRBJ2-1	TGTGCCAGCAGGGGACTCTCCTACAGTGAGCAGTTCTTC	CASRGLSYSEQFF
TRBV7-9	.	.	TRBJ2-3	TGTGCCAGCCCCCCTAAAGGCCACACAGATACGCAGTATTTT	CASPPKGHTDTQYF
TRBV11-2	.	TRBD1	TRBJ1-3	TGTGCCAGCACCATGGGACAGCCCCGCTCTGGAAACACCATATATTTT	CASTMGQPRSGNTIYF
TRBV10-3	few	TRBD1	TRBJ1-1	TGTGCCATCAGTTCGACCGGGACAGCGAACACTGAAGCTTTCTTT	CAISSTGTANTEAFF
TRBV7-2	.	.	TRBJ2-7	TGTGCCAGCAGCGTAGAATGGTCACACTCCTACGAGCACTACTTC	CASSVEWSHSYEHYF
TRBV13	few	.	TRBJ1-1	TGTGCCAGCAGCTTAGTTAGGGGCCGAGAAGCTTTCTTT	CASSLVRGREAFF
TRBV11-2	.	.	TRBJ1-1	TGTACCAGCAGCTCCGGCTTGGGGGGAACTGAAGCTTTCTTT	CTSSSGLGGTEAFF
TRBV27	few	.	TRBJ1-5	TGTGCCAGCAGAGCCGGATCAATCAATCAGCCCCAGCATTTT	CASRAGSINQPQHF
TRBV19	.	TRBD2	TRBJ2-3	TGTGCCAGTAGTATAAGCGGACTAGGGAACACAGATACGCAGTATTTT	CASSISGLGNTDTQYF
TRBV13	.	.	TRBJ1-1	TGTGCCAGCAGCCCCATGATGCACACTGAAGCTTTCTTT	CASSPMMHTEAFF
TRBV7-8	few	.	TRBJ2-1	TGTGCCAGTTCGGGGAGACACGGAAGCTCCTACAATGAGCAGTTCTTC	CASSGRHGSSYNEQFF
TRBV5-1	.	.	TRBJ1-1	TGCGCCAGCAGCTTGGACGGTATGAGGCTGGAAGCTTTCTTT	CASSLDGMRLEAFF
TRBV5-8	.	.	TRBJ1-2	TGTGCCACCCGGGACCGACTAGGCTATGGCTACACCTTC	CATRDRLGYGYTF
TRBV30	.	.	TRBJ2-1	TGTGCCTGGAGTGTCTCAGGGTACAATGAGCAGTTCTTC	CAWSVSGYNEQFF
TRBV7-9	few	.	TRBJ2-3	TGTGCCAGCAGCTTTGCGGCAGGGACCACAGATACGCAGTATTTT	CASSFAAGTTDTQYF
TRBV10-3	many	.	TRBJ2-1	TGTGCCATCAGTGACCCGGGCGGGGAAACCTACAATGAGCAGTTCTTC	CAISDPGGETYNEQFF